This note documents a single T cell receptor (beta chain) sequence. Across about 22 US areas, participants ranged in age from roughly 18 to 95 years. Cohort placement rested on clinical history that participants reported themselves. Cohort 3 recovered donors had two negative PCRs, clearance, or symptom resolution. This entry belongs to a study of blood T cell repertoires in COVID-19. In the study overall: Sites in the United States, Italy and Spain provided acute and convalescent COVID-19 samples.

Repertoires were generated with immunoSEQ multiplex PCR, while TCRdb's copy carries only in-frame clones and drops some. The repertoire holds 200,000 to 250,000 clones, with approximately 84% as singletons. V was pared by 6 bases and J by 2 bases, with 10 bases between. CDR3 length: 13 amino acids. CDR1 and CDR2 from the germline V gene are MNHNY and SVGAGI (reference sequence). The gene calls are TRBV6-6 and TRBJ1-2; D is possibly TRBD1 (6 bases). The sequencing input was PBMCs or T cells enriched from blood (not recorded which). The clonotype was recovered from a man in his 60s who had recovered from COVID-19. CDR3 bases: TGTGCCAGCAGCTTAGACAGGAACTATGGCTACACCTTC. Amino acids: CASSLDRNYGYTF.